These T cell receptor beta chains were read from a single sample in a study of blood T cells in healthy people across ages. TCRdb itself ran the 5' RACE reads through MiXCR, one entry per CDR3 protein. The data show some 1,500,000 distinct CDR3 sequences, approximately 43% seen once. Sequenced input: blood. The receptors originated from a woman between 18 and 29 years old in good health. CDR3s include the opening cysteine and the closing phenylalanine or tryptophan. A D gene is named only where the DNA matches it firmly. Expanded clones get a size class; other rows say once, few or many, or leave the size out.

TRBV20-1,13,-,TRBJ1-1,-,CSAPVRGRTEAFF,TGCAGTGCTCCAGTCCGGGGAAGGACTGAAGCTTTCTTT
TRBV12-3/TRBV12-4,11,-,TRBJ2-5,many,CASSLEATQYF,TGTGCCAGCAGTCTGGAAGCTACCCAGTACTTC
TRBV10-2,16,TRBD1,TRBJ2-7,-,CASSDSGTGGRNEQYF,TGCGCCAGCAGTGACTCGGGGACAGGGGGACGCAACGAGCAGTACTTC
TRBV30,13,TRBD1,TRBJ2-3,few,CAYQDRERNAQYF,TGTGCCTATCAGGACAGGGAAAGAAATGCGCAGTATTTT
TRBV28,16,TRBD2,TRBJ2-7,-,CASRRLAGASSYEQYF,TGTGCCAGCAGACGACTAGCGGGAGCGAGCTCCTACGAGCAGTACTTC
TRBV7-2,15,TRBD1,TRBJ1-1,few,CASSLRTGTNTEAFF,TGTGCCAGCAGCTTACGGACAGGGACTAACACTGAAGCTTTCTTT
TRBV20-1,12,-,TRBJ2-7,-,CSASLPSYEQYF,TGCAGTGCTAGTCTTCCTTCCTACGAGCAGTACTTC
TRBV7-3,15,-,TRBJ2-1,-,CASSSGSQSYNEQFF,TGTGCCAGCAGCTCCGGGAGCCAGTCCTACAATGAGCAGTTCTTC
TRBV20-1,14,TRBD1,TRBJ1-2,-,CSAGQGAPPVGYTF,TGCAGTGCCGGACAGGGGGCACCTCCGGTTGGCTACACCTTC
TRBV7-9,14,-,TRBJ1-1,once,CASSSAALDTEAFF,TGTGCCAGCAGCTCAGCAGCTTTGGACACTGAAGCTTTCTTT
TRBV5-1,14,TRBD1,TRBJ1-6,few,CASSSRDSRSPLHF,TGCGCCAGCAGCAGCCGGGACAGCCGTTCACCCCTCCACTTT
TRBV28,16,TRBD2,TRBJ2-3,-,CASSLRGGVGTDTQYF,TGTGCCAGCAGTTTGCGGGGGGGCGTCGGCACAGATACGCAGTATTTT
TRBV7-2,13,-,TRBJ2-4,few,CASSLGQRDIQYF,TGTGCCAGCAGCTTAGGACAGAGAGACATTCAGTACTTC
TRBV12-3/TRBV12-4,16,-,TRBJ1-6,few,CASSLGTPSHNSPLHF,TGTGCCAGCAGTTTGGGTACACCATCCCATAATTCACCCCTCCACTTT
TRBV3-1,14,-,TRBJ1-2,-,CASSQDGSGNGYTF,TGTGCCAGCAGCCAAGACGGGTCGGGTAATGGCTACACCTTC
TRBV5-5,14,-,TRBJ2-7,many,CASSPGTHSYEQYF,TGTGCCAGCAGCCCCGGGACACACTCCTACGAGCAGTACTTC
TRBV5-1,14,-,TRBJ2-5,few,CASSSGRSQETQYF,TGCGCCAGCAGCTCCGGACGGTCTCAAGAGACCCAGTACTTC
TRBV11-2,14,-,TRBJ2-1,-,CANSLAPADNGQFF,TGTGCCAACAGCTTAGCTCCAGCGGACAATGGGCAGTTCTTC
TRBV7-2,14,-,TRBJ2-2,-,CASSFGIGTGELFF,TGTGCCAGCAGCTTTGGTATCGGGACCGGGGAGCTGTTTTTT
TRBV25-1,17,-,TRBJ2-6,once,CASSEWAGPSGANVLTF,TGTGCCAGCAGTGAATGGGCGGGACCCTCTGGGGCCAACGTCCTGACTTTC
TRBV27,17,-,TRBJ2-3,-,CASSFARGGVGTDTQYF,TGTGCCAGCAGTTTTGCAAGGGGGGGTGTGGGAACAGATACGCAGTATTTT
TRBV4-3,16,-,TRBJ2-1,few,CASSQEGGSPYNEQFF,TGCGCCAGCAGCCAAGAAGGTGGGAGTCCCTACAATGAGCAGTTCTTC
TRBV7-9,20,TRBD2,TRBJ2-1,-,CASSFDLRSLVAGIYNEQFF,TGTGCCAGCAGCTTCGACCTTCGATCCTTAGTAGCGGGAATCTACAATGAGCAGTTCTTC
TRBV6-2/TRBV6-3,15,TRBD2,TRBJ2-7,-,CDSSKLAGVYNEQYF,TGTGACAGCAGCAAACTAGCGGGGGTCTACAATGAGCAGTACTTC
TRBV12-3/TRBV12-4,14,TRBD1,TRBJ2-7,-,CASSTEGQGYEQYF,TGTGCCAGCAGTACAGAAGGACAGGGTTACGAGCAGTACTTC
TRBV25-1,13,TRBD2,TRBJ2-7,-,CASRLAGFYEQYF,TGTGCCAGCAGACTAGCGGGATTCTACGAGCAGTACTTC
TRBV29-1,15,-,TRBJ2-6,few,CSVANRDSGANVLTF,TGCAGCGTTGCTAATAGGGATTCTGGGGCCAACGTCCTGACTTTC
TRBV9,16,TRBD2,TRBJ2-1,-,CASSIRLAGGNNEQFF,TGTGCCAGCAGCATTCGACTAGCGGGAGGTAACAATGAGCAGTTCTTC
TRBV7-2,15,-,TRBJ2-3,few,CASTLRGSGTDTQYF,TGTGCCAGCACCTTAAGGGGATCGGGGACAGATACGCAGTATTTT
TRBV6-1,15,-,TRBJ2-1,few,CASTFRGGDLAEQFF,TGTGCCAGCACTTTTCGAGGCGGGGACTTAGCCGAGCAGTTCTTC
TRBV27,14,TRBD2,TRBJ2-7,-,CASRSHASGYEQYF,TGTGCCAGCAGGTCACACGCTAGCGGGTACGAGCAGTACTTC
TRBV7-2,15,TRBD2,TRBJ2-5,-,CASSSMGGSGETQYF,TGTGCCAGCAGCTCTATGGGCGGGAGTGGGGAGACCCAGTACTTC
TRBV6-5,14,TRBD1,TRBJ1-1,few,CASSWGTGTTEAFF,TGTGCCAGCAGTTGGGGGACAGGGACGACTGAAGCTTTCTTT
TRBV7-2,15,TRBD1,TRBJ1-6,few,CASSFPYRGDSPLHF,TGTGCCAGCAGCTTTCCCTACAGGGGCGATTCACCCCTCCACTTT
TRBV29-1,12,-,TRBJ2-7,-,CSALKGSYEQYF,TGCAGCGCCTTAAAAGGGTCCTACGAGCAGTACTTC
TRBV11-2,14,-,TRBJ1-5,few,CASSFTGTNQPQHF,TGTGCCAGCAGCTTCACCGGGACAAATCAGCCCCAGCATTTT
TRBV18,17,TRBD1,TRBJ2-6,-,CASSSGTDRAGANVLTF,TGTGCCAGCTCATCGGGCACGGACAGGGCTGGGGCCAACGTCCTGACTTTC
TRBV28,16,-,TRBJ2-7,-,CASKQPGGLRTYEQYF,TGTGCCAGCAAACAACCCGGGGGGCTACGAACCTACGAGCAGTACTTC
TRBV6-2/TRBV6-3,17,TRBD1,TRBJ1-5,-,CASSQGQGKANRGPQHF,TGTGCCAGCAGCCAAGGACAGGGGAAGGCGAATCGAGGGCCCCAGCATTTT
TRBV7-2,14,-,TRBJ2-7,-,CASSLFSSYNEQYF,TGTGCCAGCAGCTTATTTTCCAGCTACAATGAGCAGTACTTC
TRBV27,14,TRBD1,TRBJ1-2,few,CASSITGGRNGYTF,TGTGCCAGCAGTATCACAGGGGGCCGAAATGGCTACACCTTC
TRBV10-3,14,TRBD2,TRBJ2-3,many,CAIRRAGDADTQYF,TGTGCCATCAGGCGGGCGGGAGACGCAGATACGCAGTATTTT
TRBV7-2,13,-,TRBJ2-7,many,CASSLVRPRRQYF,TGTGCCAGCAGCTTAGTCCGTCCAAGGCGCCAGTACTTC
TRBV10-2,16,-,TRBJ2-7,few,CASSDLSRHRSYEQYF,TGCGCCAGCAGTGACCTCTCTCGACATCGTTCCTACGAGCAGTACTTC
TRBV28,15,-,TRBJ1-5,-,CASSVKSYSNQPQHF,TGTGCCAGCAGTGTCAAGAGTTATAGCAATCAGCCCCAGCATTTT
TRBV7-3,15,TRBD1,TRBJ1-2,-,CASSPRGQGRPGYTF,TGTGCCAGCAGCCCCCGGGGACAGGGCCGGCCTGGCTACACCTTC
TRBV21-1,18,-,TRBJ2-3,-,CASSLHDRELWGTDTQYF,TGTGCCAGCAGCCTACACGACCGGGAGCTTTGGGGCACAGATACGCAGTATTTT
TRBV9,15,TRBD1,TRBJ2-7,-,CASSGRDRDLYEQYF,TGTGCCAGCAGCGGACGGGACAGGGACCTCTACGAGCAGTACTTC
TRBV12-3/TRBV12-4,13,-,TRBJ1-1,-,CASSPMSGTEAFF,TGTGCCAGCAGTCCTATGTCAGGCACTGAAGCTTTCTTT
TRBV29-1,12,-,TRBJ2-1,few,CSGIELINEQFF,TGCAGCGGGATAGAACTGATCAATGAGCAGTTCTTC
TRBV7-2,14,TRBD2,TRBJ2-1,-,CASSFGRETHEQFF,TGTGCCAGCAGCTTCGGGCGGGAGACCCATGAGCAGTTCTTC
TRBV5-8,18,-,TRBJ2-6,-,CASSLLGLSDSGANVLTF,TGTGCCAGCAGCCTCCTCGGACTGTCTGACTCTGGGGCCAACGTCCTGACTTTC
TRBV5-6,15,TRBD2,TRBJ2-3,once,CASSYRTSLWDTQYF,TGTGCCAGCAGCTACAGGACTAGCTTGTGGGATACGCAGTATTTT
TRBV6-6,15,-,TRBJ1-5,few,CASSYNVPGYQPQHF,TGTGCCAGCAGTTACAACGTCCCGGGTTATCAGCCCCAGCATTTT
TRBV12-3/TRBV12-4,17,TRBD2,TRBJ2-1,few,CASRSMAGGRSYNEQFF,TGTGCCAGCAGGAGCATGGCGGGGGGGCGATCCTACAATGAGCAGTTCTTC